This T cell receptor beta chain is drawn from a study of control samples from healthy donors and cancer patients. TCRdb's table, derived via immunoSEQ multiplex PCR, lists solely in-frame clones and lacks some. Here the sample spans hundreds of thousands of clones, 90% being singletons. This CDR3 comprises 13 residues. The V gene's germline CDR1 is KGHSH and CDR2 LQKENI. Deletions cut 6 bases from V and 2 bases from J, with 10 bases between. The receptor comes from a man in his forties or fifties with head and neck cancer. This sequence joins TRBV18 and TRBJ1-1; perhaps TRBD1 as D (5 bases). Sequencing was carried out using PBMCs. CDR3 region: CASSPGINTEAFF. The CDR3 nucleotides read TGTGCCAGCTCCCCAGGGATCAACACTGAAGCTTTCTTT.